This TCR beta chain was retrieved from a study of blood T cell repertoires in COVID-19. As handled by the study authors: Amplifying reference gene primers gave estimates of nucleated cell counts. Profiled with immunoSEQ multiplex PCR; TCRdb holds only in-frame clones, not every one. The V and J calls and clone size are taken from that table; D and trimming were inferred from the DNA. Of around 81,000 clones detected, 85% appear once; the ten largest clones hold 3% to 4%. The CDR3 is 12 amino acids. CDR1 MDHEN and CDR2 SYDVKM come from the germline V gene. V was shortened by 6 bases and J by 9 bases, with 12 bases between the two germline ends.

The sequence was collected from a man aged 50 or older with acute or convalescent COVID-19. This chain joins TRBV28 and TRBJ2-1, with a possible D match to TRBD2 (5 bases). Specimen: peripheral blood. The CDR3 is CASRDSVTEQFF. Written as DNA, the CDR3 is TGTGCCAGCAGGGATAGCGTTACTGAGCAGTTCTTC.